Below are 15 T cell receptor beta chains sequenced from a single sample in a study of T cells in Graves' hyperthyroidism and ophthalmopathy. The source material, RNA transcripts, was used to amplify TCR beta CDR3 regions. During a first-round RT-PCR of the TCR CDR3, the HTBI primer set was used. TCRdb ran MiXCR on the multiplex PCR reads and lists one entry per CDR3 protein. The profile covers 730,000 or so distinct CDR3 sequences, with roughly a sixth appearing a single time and over 15% taken by the ten largest. Sequencing used blood. The source of these receptors is a woman aged 45-65 years with Graves' hyperthyroidism that later progressed to Graves' ophthalmopathy.

This clonotype has a handful of counts. The J gene is TRBJ1-2, the V gene TRBV15; 7 bases are a match to TRBD1. CDR1 is LNHNV and CDR2 is YYDKDF in the germline V gene (reference sequence). Trimming at V came to 2 bases and at J to 8 bases, leaving 11 bases not matched to a gene. The CDR3 has 15 residues. The CDR3 loop is CATSRSDRQGPGYTF. The CDR3 bases are TGTGCCACCAGCAGATCCGACCGACAGGGACCAGGCTACACCTTC.

In its sample, this clonotype was seen many times. The chain combines TRBV6-1 with TRBJ2-3; TRBD1 is a possible D gene (6 bases). The CDR3 runs to 16 residues. Germline V gene sequence: CDR1 MNHNS, CDR2 SASEGT. V was shortened by 10 bases and J by 2 bases, with 22 bases between the two germline ends. The CDR3 loop is CATKIGAGEATDTQYF. CDR3 nucleotides: TGTGCCACCAAGATAGGCGCAGGGGAAGCCACAGATACGCAGTATTTT.

This clonotype was seen repeatedly, ten times or more. V and J are TRBV18 and TRBJ1-2; maybe TRBD1 (5 bases). The germline CDR1 and CDR2 sequences are KGHSH and LQKENI. V was trimmed by 1 base and J by 2 bases, leaving 5 bases between them. CDR3 size: 13 residues. CDR3 region: CASSPQGNYGYTF. CDR3 sequence (DNA): TGTGCCAGCTCACCACAGGGGAACTATGGCTACACCTTC.

The chain combines TRBV6-5 with TRBJ1-4; no clear D. Germline V CDR1 and CDR2: MNHEY, SVGAGI. The CDR3 sequence is 14 residues long. V lost 2 bases and J 8 bases, leaving 12 bases between the germline ends. The CDR3 loop is CASSYPGLGEKLFF. In DNA form, the CDR3 reads TGTGCCAGCAGTTACCCCGGACTTGGGGAAAAACTGTTTTTT.

At least ten counts were recorded for this clonotype. The J gene is TRBJ1-6, the V gene TRBV5-1; possible D gene TRBD1, 5 bases. The ends were cut back, 0 bases at V and 7 bases at J, with 11 bases in the middle. The germline V gene encodes CDR1 SGHRS and CDR2 YFSETQ. The CDR3 is 15 residues long. The CDR3 spells CASSLAGGLNSPLHF. CDR3 bases: TGCGCCAGCAGCTTGGCCGGGGGACTAAATTCACCCCTCCACTTT.

The genes are TRBV19 and TRBJ2-3, with 9 bases aligning to TRBD1. V shed 7 bases, J shed 3 bases, and the junction held 5 bases outside the gene matches. The CDR3 contains 14 residues. Germline CDR1 reads LNHDA; CDR2 reads SQIVND (reference sequence). DNA of the CDR3: TGTGCCAGTACATCGGGACAGGGTACAGATACGCAGTATTTT. The encoded protein is CASTSGQGTDTQYF. Using reference TRBV19 and TRBJ2-3 for the parts outside the CDR3, the full variable domain is DGGITQSPKYLFRKEGQNVTLSCEQNLNHDAMYWYRQDPGQGLRLIYYSQIVNDFQKGDIAEGYSVSREKKESFPLTVTSAQKNPTAFYLCASTSGQGTDTQYFGPGTRLTVL.

There are many counts of this clonotype. The chain combines TRBV7-3 with TRBJ2-5; D tentatively fits TRBD1 or TRBD2 (6 bases each). CDR3 length: 14 amino acids. The germline V and J ends were trimmed by 2 bases and 5 bases, with 12 bases remaining between them. CDR1 SGHTA and CDR2 FQGTGA come from the germline V gene. The CDR3 loop reads CASSLLGGPETQYF. Written as DNA, the CDR3 is TGTGCCAGCAGCTTACTAGGGGGGCCGGAGACCCAGTACTTC. The whole variable domain, filled in from reference TRBV7-3 and TRBJ2-5, reads GAGVSQTPSNKVTEKGKYVELRCDPISGHTALYWYRQSLGQGPEFLIYFQGTGAADDSGLPNDRFFAVRPEGSVSTLKIQRTERGDSAVYLCASSLLGGPETQYFGPGTRLLVL.

This clonotype has just a few counts. The J gene is TRBJ2-5, the V gene TRBV2, with 7 bases aligning to TRBD1. The germline CDR1 and CDR2 sequences are SNHLY and FYNNEI. The CDR3 is 12 residues long. V gave up 10 bases and J gave up 1 base; unmatched junction bases: 3. CDR3 in DNA: TGTGCCACCGGACAGGCCCAAGAGACCCAGTACTTC. Protein product: CATGQAQETQYF.

This clonotype was detected a few times. The V gene is TRBV20-1, the J gene TRBJ2-2; 8 nucleotides line up with TRBD2. V lost 0 bases and J lost 7; bases outside the gene matches: 4. Germline values: CDR1 DFQATT, CDR2 SNEGSKA (reference sequence). The CDR3 runs to 14 residues. The CDR3 DNA reads as TGCAGTGCTAGAGATGGACTAGCCGACGGGGAGCTGTTTTTT. Protein sequence: CSARDGLADGELFF.

This clonotype has just a few counts. This chain connects TRBV12-3 or TRBV12-4 to TRBJ2-6; 12 bases are a match to TRBD1. The CDR3 runs to 18 residues. V shed 5 bases, J shed 2 bases, and the junction held 7 bases outside the gene matches. For the CDR3, the DNA is TGTGCCAGCAGTATTCGGGACAGGGGGCGGGCTGGGGCCAACGTCCTGACTTTC. Its translation is CASSIRDRGRAGANVLTF.

This clonotype was detected ten times or more. V gene TRBV10-1 combines with J gene TRBJ2-1, with TRBD2 identical over 10 bases. The CDR3 sequence is 18 residues long. Germline CDR1 and CDR2: WNHNN and SYGVQD (reference sequence). V dropped 3 bases and J dropped 2; count of bases not matched to a gene: 10. CDR3 nucleotide sequence: TGCGCCAGCAGTGAAGGGCTAGCGGGGGCCCTTACCTACAATGAGCAGTTCTTC. Translated: CASSEGLAGALTYNEQFF.

A single count supports this clonotype. This chain joins TRBV3-1 and TRBJ2-5, with D hard to call. CDR1 is LGHDT and CDR2 is YNNKEL in the germline V gene (reference sequence). V gave up 3 bases and J gave up 0 bases, with 5 bases separating them. The CDR3 loop spans 13 amino acids. The CDR3 nucleotides are TGTGCCAGCAGCCATGGCAACCAAGAGACCCAGTACTTC. This sequence encodes CASSHGNQETQYF.

A few counts support this clonotype. The chain is built from TRBV6-9 and TRBJ1-2; D unclear. CDR1 and CDR2 from the germline V gene are MNHGY and SVAAGI. Between the trimmed V and J ends, which lost 4 bases and 0 bases, there was a span of 21 bases. The CDR3 has 18 residues. CDR3 in DNA: TGTGCCAGCAGTTCCCCTTTAGAGGGCACTACGACTAACTATGGCTACACCTTC. Translated: CASSSPLEGTTTNYGYTF.

V is TRBV3-1 and J is TRBJ2-6, with D possibly matching TRBD2 (6 bases). CDR1 is LGHDT and CDR2 is YNNKEL in the germline V gene (reference sequence). This CDR3 region has 18 residues. The V end lost 4 bases, the J end lost 2 bases, and 18 bases lay between the germline ends. The chain's CDR3 is CASSLSIGSLTGANVLTF. DNA of the CDR3: TGTGCCAGCAGCCTATCAATCGGGAGTCTAACTGGGGCCAACGTCCTGACTTTC.

The V and J genes are TRBV7-9 and TRBJ2-5; D is possibly TRBD2 (8 bases). Germline CDR1 is SEHNR and CDR2 is FQNEAQ (reference sequence). This CDR3 is 17 amino acids long. V lost 8 bases, J lost 2 bases, and 24 bases lay in between. The CDR3 protein is CASLIAGRGRGQETQYF. For the CDR3, the DNA is TGTGCCAGCCTCATAGCCGGGAGGGGCAGGGGGCAAGAGACCCAGTACTTC.